This T cell receptor beta chain was recorded in a study of OX40 agonist ivuxolimab in advanced cancers. In the study overall: At 0.01 to 10 mg/kg, ivuxolimab was administered intravenously to patients every 2 weeks.

V was pared by 2 bases and J by 2 bases, with 7 bases between. This CDR3 is 13 amino acids long. Germline V gene sequence: CDR1 SGHAT, CDR2 FQDESV (reference sequence). TCRdb keeps only in-frame clones here, not all; method: immunoSEQ multiplex PCR. The table has about 15,000 clones, roughly 78% seen once; the top ten hold 14%. This TCR was recovered from an adult with an advanced solid tumor such as melanoma, head and neck, liver or kidney cancer. Sample: CD4+ or CD8+ T cells sorted from blood, taken in a trial of the OX40 agonist ivuxolimab. The J gene is TRBJ2-7, the V gene TRBV11-1; D not certain. This CDR3 is CASSLSATYEQYF. CDR3 DNA: TGTGCCAGCAGCTTAAGCGCGACCTACGAGCAGTACTTC.